The present T cell receptor beta chain was sequenced within a study of shared clonotypes between healthy human individuals. Study-wide context: Samples came from two female and a few male donors aged 18 to 49. Study-wide points: Represented diversity (both genetic and exposure-history) was limited by the small number of donors.

Assay: immunoSEQ multiplex PCR; the TCRdb copy retains only in-frame clones and omits some. The sample holds fewer than 650,000 clones, 60% to 85% seen once. Donors comprised only Caucasian adults living in Nashville, Tennessee. The CDR3 sequence is 11 residues long. CDR1 is SGHVS and CDR2 is FQNEAQ in the germline V gene. The V end was cut by 2 bases, the J end by 7 bases, with 6 bases between. This clone was seen a few times. No antigen is known for it. This chain joins TRBV7-8 and TRBJ2-7; no reliable D call. Sequenced material: PBMCs. The TCR comes from a woman in her thirties or forties in good health. Some clones in this sample may be carry-over from other donors' samples. The CDR3 nucleotides are TGTGCCAGCAGCTTAAGGTGGGAGCAGTACTTC. As protein: CASSLRWEQYF.